This entry features one TCR beta chain sequence. The entry originates in a study of T-cell reconstitution after alpha-beta-depleted transplantation in children. Preparation of the TCRbeta library was carried out with unique molecular identifiers. From the PCR reads, TCRdb called clonotypes with MiXCR, one entry per CDR3 protein. The repertoire holds just over 350,000 distinct CDR3 sequences, with roughly 13% as singletons. The CDR3 loop spans 14 amino acids. The germline V gene has CDR1 LGHNA and CDR2 YNFKEQ. The V and J ends lost 0 bases and 5 bases, in that order; junction bases with no gene match: 3.

This sequence joins TRBV4-2 and TRBJ2-5, with 7 bases identical to TRBD2. The sequencing used PBMCs, collected from the stem cell graft. The TCR originated in a human donor who donated a stem cell graft to a child with Fanconi anemia. The DNA of the CDR3 is TGTGCCAGCAGCCAAGAAGTTAGCGGGGAGACCCAGTACTTC. Translation gives CASSQEVSGETQYF.